A single sample is the source of the 32 T cell receptor beta chains below, sequenced in a study of PD-1 and CTLA-4 blockade in melanoma listed by TCRdb under 2021. The method was the immunoSEQ multiplex PCR assay. Sourced from immuneACCESS, this table was stored by TCRdb with only in-frame sequences that have V and J called. A share of the clones is absent; for the studies checked, an unresolved V gene accounts for under half, and the remainder has no known explanation. For this sample the table gives 7,200 or so clones, of which under 90% were detected only once. Of the sample, about 39% is held by the ten largest clones. The specimen was CD8+ T cells from peripheral blood, collected before anti-PD-1 treatment. These receptors were obtained from a human donor with melanoma.

V usage is TRBV2 and J usage is TRBJ2-7, with no clear D. The CDR3 covers 12 residues. Germline lookup yields CDR1 SNHLY and CDR2 FYNNEI. Trimming stripped 7 bases from V and 3 bases from J, with 10 bases between. CDR3 in DNA: TGTGCCAGCAAAGACAAGGACTACGAGCAGTACTTC. Translation gives CASKDKDYEQYF. Complete variable domain (other parts from reference TRBV2 and TRBJ2-7): EPEVTQTPSHQVTQMGQEVILRCVPISNHLYFYWYRQILGQKVEFLVSFYNNEISEKSEIFDDQFSVERPDGSNFTLKIRSTKLEDSAMYFCASKDKDYEQYFGPGTRLTVT.

The gene calls are TRBV30 and TRBJ1-1; D gene unclear. CDR3 size: 12 residues. CDR1 is GTSNPN, CDR2 SVGIG, per germline (reference sequence). V lost 0 bases, J lost 1 base, and 3 bases lay in between. The CDR3 is CAWSVPNTEAFF. The CDR3 coding sequence is TGTGCCTGGAGTGTACCGAACACTGAAGCTTTCTTT.

The gene calls are TRBV7-9 and TRBJ2-7; 9 nucleotides agree with TRBD1. CDR3 size: 14 residues. The V gene's germline CDR1 is SEHNR and CDR2 FQNEAQ (reference sequence). The V segment lost 3 bases and the J segment 5 bases; nucleotides outside the gene matches: 5. The CDR3 is CASSLSTGGHEQYF. In DNA, the CDR3 is TGTGCCAGCAGCTTGTCGACAGGGGGTCACGAGCAGTACTTC. Together with reference TRBV7-9 and TRBJ2-7, the CDR3 gives the full variable domain: DTGVSQNPRHKITKRGQNVTFRCDPISEHNRLYWYRQTLGQGPEFLTYFQNEAQLEKSRLLSDRFSAERPKGSFSTLEIQRTEQGDSAMYLCASSLSTGGHEQYFGPGTRLTVT.

The chain joins TRBV7-2 to TRBJ2-2, with D perhaps matching TRBD1 or TRBD2 (5 bases each). This CDR3 is built from 17 residues. The germline V and J ends were trimmed by 4 bases and 3 bases, with 18 bases remaining between them. Germline V CDR1 and CDR2: SGHTA, FQGNSA. For the CDR3, the DNA is TGTGCCAGCAGCTGGACTCCGGGACCCGGGGACACCGGGGAGCTGTTTTTT. It encodes CASSWTPGPGDTGELFF.

The CDR3: CASSLTGGAQYF. The CDR3 nucleotides read TGTGCCAGCAGTCTTACAGGGGGCGCCCAGTACTTC. The gene calls are TRBV12-3 or TRBV12-4 and TRBJ2-5; 9 nucleotides align to TRBD1. The CDR3 has 12 residues. With 5 bases clipped from V and 9 bases from J, the junction kept 4 bases outside the gene matches.

The rearrangement joins TRBV6-2 or TRBV6-3 to TRBJ2-7; D unclear. This CDR3 has 15 amino acids. CDR1 is MNHEY and CDR2 is SVGEGT in the germline V gene. The germline V and J ends were trimmed by 5 bases and 0 bases, with 14 bases remaining between them. CDR3 residues: CASSPRQKSSYEQYF. The CDR3 nucleotides are TGTGCCAGCAGTCCGCGGCAGAAGAGCTCCTACGAGCAGTACTTC.

The rearrangement uses TRBV24-1 and TRBJ1-5, with TRBD1 as a possible D gene (5 bases). Germline V gene data show CDR1 as KGHDR and CDR2 as SFDVKD. The V end lost 5 bases, the J end lost 5 bases, and 12 bases lay between the germline ends. The CDR3 runs to 14 residues. The CDR3 nucleotides read TGTGCCACCAGTGTGGGGGAGAGGGATCAGCCCCAGCATTTT. Protein product: CATSVGERDQPQHF.

In DNA, the CDR3 is TGTGCCAGCAGCTTAAGGCCAAGGGAGGACAATGAGCAGTTCTTC. Translation: CASSLRPREDNEQFF. The rearrangement joins TRBV7-9 to TRBJ2-1, with D perhaps TRBD2 (6 bases). Trimming removed 2 bases at V and 5 bases at J, with 13 bases between. The CDR3 spans 15 residues. Per germline, CDR1 SEHNR and CDR2 FQNEAQ (reference sequence).

The chain is built from TRBV3-1 (or the pseudogene TRBV3-2) and TRBJ2-1, with 7 nucleotides matching TRBD2. Germline values: CDR1 LGHDT, CDR2 YNNKEL (reference sequence). The length of the CDR3 is 13 residues. Trimming at V came to 4 bases and at J to 9 bases, leaving 6 bases not matched to a gene. The CDR3, as DNA: TGTGCCAGCAGCCCAAGACTAGCCAGTGAGCAGTTCTTC. Translation gives CASSPRLASEQFF.

The chain recombines TRBV9 with TRBJ1-4; weak D call: TRBD1 (6 bases). The CDR3 is 14 amino acids. Germline values: CDR1 SGDLS, CDR2 YYNGEE. Trimming took off 7 bases at V and 7 bases at J, with 17 bases between the two ends. The CDR3 sequence: CASSRQAGGEKLFF. In DNA, the CDR3 is TGTGCCAGCTCTCGACAGGCGGGGGGTGAAAAACTGTTTTTT.

The chain has TRBV19 and TRBJ2-2; D gene uncertain. The CDR3 consists of 13 residues. Deletions cut 6 bases from V and 4 bases from J, with 9 bases between. Per germline, CDR1 LNHDA and CDR2 SQIVND (reference sequence). Written as DNA, the CDR3 is TGTGCCAGTAGCCCAGTCCGCACCGGGGAGCTGTTTTTT. Its protein is CASSPVRTGELFF. Combining the CDR3 with reference TRBV19 and TRBJ2-2 gives the whole variable domain DGGITQSPKYLFRKEGQNVTLSCEQNLNHDAMYWYRQDPGQGLRLIYYSQIVNDFQKGDIAEGYSVSREKKESFPLTVTSAQKNPTAFYLCASSPVRTGELFFGEGSRLTVL.

The chain is built from TRBV29-1 and TRBJ1-2; no clear D gene. The CDR3 extends over 11 amino acids. V lost 0 bases, J lost 8 bases, and 7 bases lay in between. Per the germline V gene, CDR1 is SQVTM and CDR2 is ANQGSEA. In DNA form, the CDR3 reads TGCAGCGTTGAAGACTCTAGCGGCTACACCTTC. Protein: CSVEDSSGYTF.

The rearrangement links TRBV6-5 to TRBJ1-1; D uncertain. The V gene lost 0 bases and the J gene lost 1 base, with 6 bases spanning the gap. Germline CDR1 and CDR2: MNHEY and SVGAGI. The CDR3 contains 14 residues. This CDR3 reads CASSYSHSNTEAFF. The CDR3 region has the DNA TGTGCCAGCAGTTACTCCCACTCGAACACTGAAGCTTTCTTT.

The rearrangement joins TRBV15 to TRBJ2-5; 8 bases agree with TRBD2. The junction had 12 bases not matched to a gene; V was cut back by 7 bases and J by 5 bases. The CDR3 sequence is 15 residues long. CDR1 is LNHNV and CDR2 is YYDKDF in the germline V gene (reference sequence). The CDR3 DNA sequence: TGTGCCACCACAGAGAGCGGGAGCACCCGGGAGACCCAGTACTTC. Its translation is CATTESGSTRETQYF.

CDR3 protein: CSVDMSYNEQFF. In DNA form, the CDR3 reads TGCAGCGTTGATATGTCCTACAATGAGCAGTTCTTC. V is TRBV29-1 and J is TRBJ2-1, with no clear D. The ends were cut back, 3 bases at V and 1 base at J, with 4 bases in the middle. CDR3 length: 12 amino acids. In germline, CDR1 is SQVTM, CDR2 ANQGSEA.

The gene calls are TRBV9 and TRBJ2-3; 8 bases are shared with TRBD2. The CDR3 covers 14 residues. The germline gives CDR1 SGDLS, CDR2 YYNGEE. V shed 6 bases, J shed 1 base, and the junction held 4 bases outside the gene matches. CDR3: CASTRAGGTDTQYF. In DNA, the CDR3 is TGTGCCAGCACCCGAGCGGGGGGCACAGATACGCAGTATTTT.

This chain joins TRBV5-1 and TRBJ1-2, with D possibly being TRBD1 (5 bases). V was clipped by 4 bases and J by 2 bases, with 9 bases between them. Germline-derived CDR1 and CDR2 are SGHRS and YFSETQ. The CDR3 has 13 amino acids. CDR3 bases: TGCGCCAGCAGCGTAGGGGACAACTATGGCTACACCTTC. As protein: CASSVGDNYGYTF.

This chain joins TRBV10-3 and TRBJ1-6; 7 nucleotides line up with TRBD1. This CDR3 is built from 13 residues. CDR1 and CDR2 (germline): ENHRY, SYGVKD. V lost 8 bases and J lost 7; bases outside the gene matches: 5. CDR3 in DNA: TGTGCCATCGGGGACAGCCCAAATTCACCCCTCCACTTT. This encodes CAIGDSPNSPLHF.

J is TRBJ1-6 and V is TRBV5-4; TRBD1 aligns across 8 bases. Trimming at V came to 3 bases and at J to 8 bases, leaving 10 bases not matched to a gene. CDR3 length: 16 amino acids. Germline CDR1 SGHNT, CDR2 YYREEE (reference sequence). CDR3 nucleotide sequence: TGTGCCAGCAGCTCAACTCGACAGGGGTTGGATTCACCCCTCCACTTT. Its translation is CASSSTRQGLDSPLHF.

The genes are TRBV5-6 and TRBJ1-1; D remains ambiguous. The V end lost 6 bases, the J end lost 1 base, and 16 bases lay between the germline ends. Germline CDR1 reads SGHDT; CDR2 reads YYEEEE. The CDR3 covers 15 residues. This chain's CDR3 is CASISQSIGNTEAFF. The CDR3 DNA follows: TGTGCCAGCATTTCCCAGAGTATAGGGAACACTGAAGCTTTCTTT.

V usage is TRBV27 and J usage is TRBJ2-7; a possible D gene is TRBD1 (5 bases). Germline loops: CDR1 MNHEY, CDR2 SMNVEV (reference sequence). V was trimmed by 2 bases and J by 3 bases, leaving 17 bases between them. The CDR3 extends over 16 amino acids. CDR3 coding DNA: TGTGCCAGCAGTTTAACTGGGGCGCGTAGATTCTACGAGCAGTACTTC. This codes for CASSLTGARRFYEQYF.

This rearrangement joins TRBV11-2 to TRBJ1-1; D unresolved. This CDR3 comprises 15 residues. With 1 base removed from V and 0 bases from J, the gap between germline ends came to 9 bases. The germline gives CDR1 SGHAT, CDR2 FQNNGV. CDR3 DNA sequence: TGTGCCAGCAGCTTAGGGCCCGGATTGAACACTGAAGCTTTCTTT. Translation gives CASSLGPGLNTEAFF. Supplemented by reference TRBV11-2 and TRBJ1-1, the full variable domain reads EAGVAQSPRYKIIEKRQSVAFWCNPISGHATLYWYQQILGQGPKLLIQFQNNGVVDDSQLPKDRFSAERLKGVDSTLKIQPAKLEDSAVYLCASSLGPGLNTEAFFGQGTRLTVV.

The chain is built from TRBV4-3 and TRBJ2-3; tentatively, D is TRBD2 (6 bases). Germline CDR1 LGHNA, CDR2 YSLEER. The CDR3 is 17 residues long. V lost 1 base and J lost 1, with 15 bases in between. Here the CDR3 reads CASSQGRRGEGTDTQYF. As DNA, the CDR3 is TGCGCCAGCAGCCAAGGCCGACGCGGGGAGGGCACAGATACGCAGTATTTT.

In DNA form, the CDR3 reads TGTGCCAGCAGCTTCGGGATGACAGGGGACAATTCACCCCTCCACTTT. It translates to CASSFGMTGDNSPLHF. This chain joins TRBV5-8 and TRBJ1-6, with 8 bases lining up with TRBD1. Germline CDR1 reads SGHTS; CDR2 reads YDEGEE. Trimming took 2 bases from V and 7 from J; bases not matched to a gene: 8. This CDR3 has 16 amino acids.

This chain links TRBV19 with TRBJ2-7; 7 bases map to TRBD1. Germline trimming cut 10 bases from V and 7 bases from J; bases unmatched to any gene: 13. CDR1 is LNHDA and CDR2 is SQIVND in the germline V gene (reference sequence). The CDR3 spans 13 residues. The CDR3 region is CATEQGIGREQYF. DNA for the CDR3: TGTGCCACCGAACAGGGGATTGGTCGGGAGCAGTACTTC. Full variable domain (rest looked up from reference TRBV19 and TRBJ2-7): DGGITQSPKYLFRKEGQNVTLSCEQNLNHDAMYWYRQDPGQGLRLIYYSQIVNDFQKGDIAEGYSVSREKKESFPLTVTSAQKNPTAFYLCATEQGIGREQYFGPGTRLTVT.

This chain links TRBV11-3 with TRBJ1-2, with 11 bases fitting TRBD1. The CDR3 runs to 20 residues. Germline CDR1 reads SGHNT; CDR2 reads YENEEA. Unmatched junction bases numbered 16, after V lost 4 bases and J lost 0 bases. CDR3 sequence: CASSSEGTDRGRHPNYGYTF. The CDR3 nucleotides read TGTGCCAGCAGCTCGGAGGGTACGGACAGGGGGCGACACCCTAACTATGGCTACACCTTC.

This clone was detected only a few times. The chain joins TRBV9 to TRBJ1-2; D is undetermined. The CDR3 contains 11 residues. Deletions cut 3 bases from V and 3 bases from J, with 3 bases between. Germline values: CDR1 SGDLS, CDR2 YYNGEE. The CDR3 loop reads CASSGHYGYTF. CDR3 sequence (DNA): TGTGCCAGCAGCGGCCACTATGGCTACACCTTC.

This chain joins TRBV3-1 (or the pseudogene TRBV3-2) and TRBJ2-7; 13 positions match TRBD2. The CDR3 loop spans 21 amino acids. V lost 1 base to trimming and J lost 0 bases; unmatched junction nucleotides: 15. CDR1 and CDR2 (germline): LGHDT, YNNKEL (reference sequence). The CDR3: CASSQVRPKTSGGNSSYEQYF. The CDR3, as DNA: TGTGCCAGCAGCCAAGTTCGCCCTAAGACTAGCGGGGGGAATAGCTCCTACGAGCAGTACTTC.

This rearrangement joins TRBV2 to TRBJ2-7; D possibly corresponds to TRBD2 (5 bases). This CDR3 is 11 amino acids long. V dropped 7 bases and J dropped 3 bases, with 7 bases sitting between them. Germline V gene data show CDR1 as SNHLY and CDR2 as FYNNEI. CDR3 amino acids: CASTGDYEQYF. In DNA, the CDR3 is TGTGCCAGCACCGGGGACTACGAGCAGTACTTC.

This clone came up once. The chain has TRBV10-3 and TRBJ1-2; 8 nucleotides align to TRBD1. Looked up from germline, CDR1 is ENHRY and CDR2 is SYGVKD. The CDR3 runs to 16 residues. After removal of 3 bases from V and 2 bases from J, the junction contained 8 bases not matched to a gene. CDR3 in DNA: TGTGCCATCAGTGATGGGGTCGGACAGGGCAACTATGGCTACACCTTC. Translating gives CAISDGVGQGNYGYTF.

The V call is TRBV7-8, the J call TRBJ2-1, with 7 bases that match TRBD2. The V gene end was trimmed by 5 bases and the J gene end by 6 bases; junction bases not matched to a gene: 13. This CDR3 has 16 amino acids. CDR1 is SGHVS, CDR2 FQNEAQ, per germline. The CDR3 sequence is CASSHARLAVINEQFF. The CDR3 region has the DNA TGTGCCAGCAGCCACGCTCGGCTAGCGGTTATCAATGAGCAGTTCTTC.

The chain is built from TRBV6-2 or TRBV6-3 and TRBJ2-3; no clear D gene. There are 12 residues in the CDR3. Trimming cost V 0 bases and J 4 bases, with 2 bases left between them. Germline CDR1 reads MNHEY; CDR2 reads SVGEGT. Written as DNA, the CDR3 is TGTGCCAGCAGTTACTCGTCAGATACGCAGTATTTT. Translation: CASSYSSDTQYF.